This record covers a single T cell receptor (beta chain). Seattle patients were enrolled while actively infected and followed longitudinally. The data were obtained in a study of blood T cell repertoires in COVID-19. Overall study: COVID-19 samples from acute and convalescent phases originated in the United States, Italy and Spain.

The authors' processing: It was from reference gene primer amplification that nucleated cell counts were estimated. Sequenced by immunoSEQ multiplex PCR; TCRdb stores in-frame clones only, minus some. That table gives V, J and clone size, and the DNA gave D and trimming. This table has roughly 280,000 clones, 85% to 90% appearing once. V was shortened by 4 bases and J by 8 bases, with 20 bases between the two germline ends. Germline-derived CDR1 and CDR2 are KGHDR and SFDVKD. This CDR3 is built from 16 residues. The source is a woman in her thirties with COVID-19, enrolled during active disease. The rearrangement joins TRBV24-1 to TRBJ2-1; D might be TRBD2 (6 bases). What was sequenced was peripheral blood. The CDR3 nucleotides read TGTGCCACCAGTGAGCGGAGTAGCGGCTGGAAGGATGAGCAGTTCTTC. Translated: CATSERSSGWKDEQFF.